What follows are 31 T cell receptor beta chains derived from one specimen sequenced in a study of cytomegalovirus exposure and HLA in healthy donors (dated by TCRdb to 2016 to 2017). The library was made by the immunoSEQ multiplex PCR assay. The multiplex PCR relied on a mix of 60 forward primers for TCR Vbeta segments and 13 reverse primers for TCR Jbeta segments. The table comes from immuneACCESS by way of TCRdb, which keeps in-frame sequences with V and J called. Part of the clones is missing from these tables; in studies checked, under half for an unresolved V gene and the rest for unknown reasons. The sample includes under 250,000 clones, with under 90% observed a single time. The ten biggest clones cover 1.3% of the sample. Source material: PBMCs. The receptor source for this set is a human donor in good health.

The chain combines TRBV21-1 with TRBJ2-7; the DNA was not compared with TRBD1, the D call given in the table. TRBV21-1 is noted as a pseudogene. There are 20 residues in the CDR3. The CDR3 bases are TGTGCCAGCAGCCAATCCCACGCAGGGAATAGCTTGATAAGCTCCTACGAGCAGTACTTC. Residues: CASSQSHAGNSLISSYEQYF.

The J gene is TRBJ2-1, the V gene TRBV19, with D tentatively TRBD2 (6 bases). V dropped 9 bases and J dropped 2 bases, with 14 bases sitting between them. The germline CDR1 and CDR2 sequences are LNHDA and SQIVND (reference sequence). The CDR3 is 14 residues long. The chain's CDR3 is CASQTRSPYNEQFF. The CDR3 nucleotides are TGTGCCAGCCAGACTAGGAGCCCCTACAATGAGCAGTTCTTC.

This chain links TRBV5-4 with TRBJ1-1; no firm D call. The CDR3 covers 14 residues. In germline, CDR1 is SGHNT, CDR2 YYREEE (reference sequence). The germline V and J ends were trimmed by 1 base and 5 bases, with 12 bases remaining between them. The CDR3 is CASSLMSRVTEAFF. The CDR3 nucleotides are TGTGCCAGCAGCTTGATGAGCCGGGTTACTGAAGCTTTCTTT. Drawing the rest from reference TRBV5-4 and TRBJ1-1, the complete variable domain is ETGVTQSPTHLIKTRGQQVTLRCSSQSGHNTVSWYQQALGQGPQFIFQYYREEENGRGNFPPRFSGLQFPNYSSELNVNALELDDSALYLCASSLMSRVTEAFFGQGTRLTVV.

Details on this clone: Distinct nucleotide sequences in the sample also encode this CDR3. The chain links TRBV18 to TRBJ2-1; 11 nucleotides match TRBD2. CDR1 is KGHSH and CDR2 is LQKENI in the germline V gene. The CDR3 runs 15 residues. The junction had 2 bases not matched to a gene; V was cut back by 0 bases and J by 7 bases. The CDR3 here is CASSPPSGRANEQFF. CDR3 nucleotides: TGTGCCAGCTCACCACCTAGCGGGAGGGCTAATGAGCAGTTCTTC.

The chain employs TRBV4-2 and TRBJ1-5; D is perhaps TRBD1 (5 bases). The CDR3 has 15 amino acids. Germline V gene data show CDR1 as LGHNA and CDR2 as YNFKEQ. V was shortened by 4 bases and J by 1 base, with 11 bases between the two germline ends. The CDR3 bases are TGTGCCAGCAGCCTTGACAGCTACAGCAATCAGCCCCAGCATTTT. Translation: CASSLDSYSNQPQHF.

This clone appeared a single time. The chain recombines TRBV6-1 with TRBJ2-2; 9 bases line up with TRBD2. The germline V gene encodes CDR1 MNHNS and CDR2 SASEGT. The CDR3 totals 15 residues. The ends lost 6 bases at V and 4 bases at J; junction bases unmatched: 6. The CDR3 is CASRLAGLGTGELFF. In DNA form, the CDR3 reads TGTGCCAGCAGACTAGCGGGCTTGGGCACCGGGGAGCTGTTTTTT.

The chain links TRBV15 to TRBJ2-5; TRBD1 matches at 7 bases. Germline V gene data show CDR1 as LNHNV and CDR2 as YYDKDF (reference sequence). V shed 2 bases and J 2 bases; nucleotides not matched to a gene: 11. CDR3 length: 17 residues. In DNA, the CDR3 is TGTGCCACCAGCAGACTGGGACAGTCTCCGATTCAAGAGACCCAGTACTTC. This translates into CATSRLGQSPIQETQYF.

The chain is built from TRBV5-1 and TRBJ2-5; D gene uncertain. The germline V and J ends were trimmed by 0 bases and 2 bases, with 11 bases remaining between them. In germline, CDR1 is SGHRS, CDR2 YFSETQ. The CDR3 sequence is 15 residues long. CDR3 in amino acids: CASSLDWADQETQYF. Here the CDR3 DNA reads TGCGCCAGCAGCTTGGATTGGGCAGATCAAGAGACCCAGTACTTC.

Comment on this clone: The junction differs from germline at one of its ends, possibly a read error. The chain uses TRBV7-9 and TRBJ2-4, with TRBD2 matching 7 bases. This CDR3 comprises 15 residues. Germline loops: CDR1 SEHNR, CDR2 FQNEAQ (reference sequence). CDR3 sequence reads: CSSSPRGDPKNIQYF. DNA for the CDR3: TGTTCCAGCAGCCCCCGGGGGGACCCTAAAAACATTCAGTACTTC.

V gene TRBV6-4 combines with J gene TRBJ1-5; 9 bases map to TRBD1. CDR3 length: 15 residues. Germline V gives CDR1 MRHNA, CDR2 SNTAGT. V was clipped by 6 bases and J by 2 bases; unmatched bases: 5. CDR3 in DNA: TGTGCCAGCAGACAGGACAGGGGTGGCAATCAGCCCCAGCATTTT. This gives the protein CASRQDRGGNQPQHF.

This clone is a singleton in its sample. J is TRBJ2-5 and V is TRBV9, with TRBD2 matching 7 bases. CDR3 length: 16 amino acids. Germline V lookup: CDR1 SGDLS, CDR2 YYNGEE. J gave up 7 bases and V 0 bases, and 12 bases lay outside the gene matches. The CDR3 DNA reads TGTGCCAGCAGCGTAGGCGCAGCGGGGATAGAGGGGACCCAGTACTTC. This translates into CASSVGAAGIEGTQYF. The full variable domain, its missing parts supplied by reference TRBV9 and TRBJ2-5, is DSGVTQTPKHLITATGQRVTLRCSPRSGDLSVYWYQQSLDQGLQFLIQYYNGEERAKGNILERFSAQQFPDLHSELNLSSLELGDSALYFCASSVGAAGIEGTQYFGPGTRLLVL.

This chain uses TRBV7-3 with TRBJ2-7; 8 nucleotides agree with TRBD1. The CDR3 contains 17 residues. V lost 2 bases to trimming and J lost 5 bases; unmatched junction nucleotides: 14. Germline V CDR1 and CDR2: SGHTA, FQGTGA. The DNA for the CDR3 is TGTGCCAGCAGCTTAGGGGTCTTCGGACAGGGAGTACACGAGCAGTACTTC. Its protein is CASSLGVFGQGVHEQYF.

This chain joins TRBV5-4 and TRBJ2-7, with 9 bases fitting TRBD1. Germline V gene data show CDR1 as SGHNT and CDR2 as YYREEE (reference sequence). The CDR3 runs 13 residues. The trim removed 5 bases at V and 5 bases at J, leaving 5 bases unmatched. The CDR3 spells CASRGTGRDEQYF. DNA for the CDR3: TGTGCCAGCAGGGGGACAGGGAGAGACGAGCAGTACTTC.

The V and J genes are TRBV27 and TRBJ2-3, with 8 bases identical to TRBD1. V lost 0 bases and J lost 4; bases outside the gene matches: 6. The CDR3 length is 16 residues. From germline, CDR1 is MNHEY and CDR2 SMNVEV (reference sequence). CDR3 amino acids: CASSLSPGGAADTQYF. The CDR3 nucleotides read TGTGCCAGCAGTTTATCACCAGGGGGCGCAGCAGATACGCAGTATTTT.

The rearrangement links TRBV7-9 to TRBJ2-7; TRBD2 matches 7 bases. From germline, CDR1 is SEHNR and CDR2 FQNEAQ (reference sequence). Trimming took 2 bases from V and 0 from J; bases not matched to a gene: 4. The CDR3 length is 15 residues. CDR3 DNA sequence: TGTGCCAGCAGCTTATTAGCGGGTGCCTCCTACGAGCAGTACTTC. Amino acids: CASSLLAGASYEQYF.

The genes are TRBV20-1 and TRBJ2-7; no clear D gene. V dropped 6 bases and J dropped 4 bases, with 10 bases sitting between them. The germline CDR1 and CDR2 sequences are DFQATT and SNEGSKA (reference sequence). The length of the CDR3 is 11 residues. The CDR3 loop is CSAQAQYEQYF. CDR3 nucleotide sequence: TGCAGTGCCCAGGCGCAATACGAGCAGTACTTC.

This sequence joins TRBV4-1 and TRBJ2-3; 11 bases align to TRBD2. Germline assignment: CDR1 MGHRA and CDR2 YSYEKL. There are 16 residues in the CDR3. J gave up 9 bases and V 5 bases, and 13 bases lay outside the gene matches. The CDR3 loop is CASSWGLADLQGTQYF. The CDR3 DNA reads TGCGCCAGCAGCTGGGGACTAGCGGACCTACAGGGGACGCAGTATTTT.

V usage is TRBV9 and J usage is TRBJ1-4; TRBD1 is a possible D gene (5 bases). There are 18 residues in the CDR3. The ends were cut back, 4 bases at V and 4 bases at J, with 23 bases in the middle. In germline, CDR1 is SGDLS, CDR2 YYNGEE. CDR3 DNA: TGTGCCAGCAGCCCAACCCGCCCTGACAGAGCCGATAATGAAAAACTGTTTTTT. This sequence encodes CASSPTRPDRADNEKLFF.

The chain couples TRBV19 to TRBJ2-3; 11 bases agree with TRBD2. The length of the CDR3 is 15 residues. Germline lookup yields CDR1 LNHDA and CDR2 SQIVND (reference sequence). After removal of 0 bases from V and 5 bases from J, the junction contained 1 base not matched to a gene. CDR3 sequence: CASSIELAGVDTQYF. The CDR3 DNA reads TGTGCCAGTAGTATAGAACTAGCGGGAGTAGATACGCAGTATTTT. Together with reference TRBV19 and TRBJ2-3, the CDR3 gives the full variable domain: DGGITQSPKYLFRKEGQNVTLSCEQNLNHDAMYWYRQDPGQGLRLIYYSQIVNDFQKGDIAEGYSVSREKKESFPLTVTSAQKNPTAFYLCASSIELAGVDTQYFGPGTRLTVL.

The J gene is TRBJ2-3, the V gene TRBV2, with D tentatively TRBD2 (7 bases). Between the trimmed V and J ends, which lost 5 bases and 2 bases, there was a span of 20 bases. The germline CDR1 and CDR2 sequences are SNHLY and FYNNEI. The CDR3 length is 17 residues. CDR3 sequence: CASSSWGGGETTDTQYF. CDR3 DNA: TGTGCCAGCAGTTCCTGGGGGGGCGGGGAGACCACAGATACGCAGTATTTT.

The CDR3 reads CASSGTSGSLYEQYF. CDR3 DNA: TGTGCCAGCAGCGGGACTAGCGGGAGCCTCTACGAGCAGTACTTC. V and J are TRBV7-9 and TRBJ2-7; 14 bases agree with TRBD2. CDR3 length: 15 residues. Losses at the gene ends were 5 bases for V and 3 bases for J; bases not matched to a gene: 3. CDR1 SEHNR and CDR2 FQNEAQ come from the germline V gene (reference sequence).

V gene TRBV5-4 combines with J gene TRBJ2-5; TRBD2 agrees at 13 bases. The CDR3 is 18 residues long. The germline V gene encodes CDR1 SGHNT and CDR2 YYREEE (reference sequence). Germline trimming cut 0 bases from V and 4 bases from J; bases unmatched to any gene: 9. DNA of the CDR3: TGTGCCAGCAGCTTGGAGGCGACTAGCGGGAGGAAGGGAGAGACCCAGTACTTC. The encoded protein is CASSLEATSGRKGETQYF.

This chain joins TRBV4-2 and TRBJ2-5, with TRBD2 matching 11 bases. The CDR3 covers 16 residues. Per germline, CDR1 LGHNA and CDR2 YNFKEQ. After removal of 4 bases from V and 1 base from J, the junction contained 5 bases not matched to a gene. This chain's CDR3 is CASSPRLAGPQETQYF. CDR3 bases: TGTGCCAGCAGCCCTCGACTAGCGGGGCCCCAAGAGACCCAGTACTTC.

This clone was counted once. CDR3 amino acids: CASSRAAGVFDEQFF. The CDR3 bases are TGTGCCAGCAGCCGGGCGGCGGGAGTTTTCGATGAGCAGTTCTTC. The chain joins TRBV7-6 to TRBJ2-1; 7 positions agree with TRBD2. The CDR3 sequence is 15 residues long. V was clipped by 5 bases and J by 8 bases; unmatched bases: 12. Germline CDR1 reads SGHVS; CDR2 reads FNYEAQ.

This clone appeared once. The CDR3 is CATRGGTDTQYF. CDR3 sequence (DNA): TGTGCCACCAGGGGCGGCACAGATACGCAGTATTTT. This chain links TRBV6-1 with TRBJ2-3, with D possibly TRBD1 on 6 matching bases. The CDR3 is made up of 12 amino acids. The germline V gene encodes CDR1 MNHNS and CDR2 SASEGT. V lost 10 bases and J 1 base, leaving 9 bases between the germline ends.

This rearrangement joins TRBV7-2 to TRBJ1-1, with D unresolved. Trimming left V 4 bases short and J 3 bases short, with 15 bases between. Germline V CDR1 and CDR2: SGHTA, FQGNSA. This CDR3 is built from 15 residues. CDR3 region: CASSSHTGRDTEAFF. CDR3 in DNA: TGTGCCAGCAGCTCCCACACGGGTCGGGACACTGAAGCTTTCTTT.

The CDR3 loop reads CASSLYSGRGADTQYF. The CDR3 DNA sequence: TGTGCCAGCAGCTTATATTCGGGGAGGGGAGCAGATACGCAGTATTTT. J is TRBJ2-3 and V is TRBV5-4; 7 bases align to TRBD2. The V gene end was trimmed by 2 bases and the J gene end by 4 bases; junction bases not matched to a gene: 10. CDR1 and CDR2 from the germline V gene are SGHNT and YYREEE (reference sequence). The CDR3 totals 16 residues. Full variable domain (outside the CDR3, taken from reference TRBV5-4 and TRBJ2-3): ETGVTQSPTHLIKTRGQQVTLRCSSQSGHNTVSWYQQALGQGPQFIFQYYREEENGRGNFPPRFSGLQFPNYSSELNVNALELDDSALYLCASSLYSGRGADTQYFGPGTRLTVL.

Concerning this clone: The junction does not match germline at one end; this may be a read error. The same CDR3 can be traced to other DNA sequences in this sample. This rearrangement joins TRBV30 to TRBJ1-5; D possibly corresponds to TRBD1 (5 bases). The CDR3 spans 12 residues. Per the germline V gene, CDR1 is GTSNPN and CDR2 is SVGIG (reference sequence). The CDR3, as DNA: TGCGCCTGGAGTGGGGGAGCTCGGCCCCAGCATTTT. This encodes CAWSGGARPQHF.

This chain connects TRBV25-1 to TRBJ2-7, with TRBD1 matching 10 bases. V lost 7 bases and J lost 5; bases outside the gene matches: 5. Germline V gives CDR1 MGHDK, CDR2 SYGVNS. The length of the CDR3 is 13 residues. As DNA, the CDR3 is TGTGCCAGCAAGACAGGGGGCTGGGACGAGCAGTACTTC. It yields the protein CASKTGGWDEQYF.

The chain combines TRBV18 with TRBJ2-6; maybe TRBD1 (5 bases). Germline CDR1 reads KGHSH; CDR2 reads LQKENI. V lost 3 bases, J lost 0 bases, and 12 bases lay in between. The CDR3 consists of 17 residues. The CDR3 reads CASSPLDTLSGANVLTF. In DNA, the CDR3 is TGTGCCAGCTCACCCTTGGACACACTCTCTGGGGCCAACGTCCTGACTTTC.

This clone was counted only a few times. This chain connects TRBV5-1 to TRBJ2-1; 12 positions match TRBD2. From germline, CDR1 is SGHRS and CDR2 YFSETQ. The trim removed 4 bases at V and 5 bases at J, leaving 7 bases unmatched. The CDR3 runs to 16 residues. The CDR3, as DNA: TGCGCCAGCAGCGCTATCCTAGCGGGAGGGAACAATGAGCAGTTCTTC. As protein: CASSAILAGGNNEQFF.